This T cell receptor (beta chain) derives from a study of T cells in Graves' hyperthyroidism and ophthalmopathy. RNA transcripts served as the template for amplifying TCR beta CDR3 regions. HTBI primers drove first-round RT-PCR of the TCR CDR3. TCRdb analysed the multiplex PCR reads with MiXCR anew, one entry per CDR3 protein. The sample lists about 710,000 distinct CDR3 sequences, around 15% seen once, with roughly 8% in the top ten. This clonotype was seen repeatedly, ten times or more. It was around 10 ml of fresh peripheral blood that supplied the PBMCs. The germline V and J ends were trimmed by 3 bases and 0 bases, with 12 bases remaining between them. The germline gives CDR1 DFQATT, CDR2 SNEGSKA (reference sequence). The CDR3 length is 14 residues.

The V and J genes are TRBV20-1 and TRBJ2-7; possible D gene TRBD2, 5 bases. The sequence came from a man in his late teens or twenties with Graves' hyperthyroidism. The sequencing sample was made of blood. The CDR3 DNA follows: TGCAGTGCTAGGGGCCTCGGGGACTCCTACGAGCAGTACTTC. This encodes CSARGLGDSYEQYF.